The source of this TCR beta chain is a study of T cell responses to AZD1222 COVID-19 vaccine. Background on the study: Second-dose groups at about 4 or about 12 weeks were pooled.

Overall study results and limits: Compared with day 0, the breadth and depth of the Spike-specific TCR repertoire rose significantly after two doses of AZD1222. Baseline seropositivity characterized only a handful of AZD1222 recipients.

As to this clone: Its target is unknown.

The ends were cut back, 4 bases at V and 4 bases at J, with 5 bases in the middle. Germline V gene data show CDR1 as MDHEN and CDR2 as SYDVKM. This CDR3 comprises 12 residues. Repertoires were generated with immunoSEQ multiplex PCR, while TCRdb's copy carries only in-frame clones and drops some. The table records 100,000 or so clones, around 90% of them present only once. The sequenced sample was peripheral blood, obtained on day 0 of AZD1222 vaccination. V and J are TRBV28 and TRBJ1-5; no reliable D call. This sequence originates from an adult in good health. CDR3 coding DNA: TGTGCCAGCAGTTCTACTAATCAGCCCCAGCATTTT. Encoded protein: CASSSTNQPQHF.